This is a list of T cell receptor beta chains from one sample in a study of cytomegalovirus exposure and HLA in healthy donors. TCRdb keeps only in-frame clones here, not all; method: immunoSEQ multiplex PCR. The sample includes roughly 120,000 clones, under 80% of them seen just once. The sample taken for sequencing was PBMCs. These receptors came from a woman in her forties or fifties in good health and CMV-seropositive. Both conserved end residues are part of each CDR3. Each record gives: V gene, J gene, D gene, clone size, CDR3 DNA, CDR3 protein. D genes are given only for firm matches. Some rows mark clone size as missing; the rest say once, few, many or name a class of expanded clone.

TRBV18	TRBJ2-1	.	once	TGTGCCAGCTCACGATACAACCACAATGAGCAGTTCTTC	CASSRYNHNEQFF
TRBV19	TRBJ1-5	TRBD1	.	TGTGCCAGTAGTTCCGGGACAGGGGGCATGAGCAATCAGCCCCAGCATTTT	CASSSGTGGMSNQPQHF
TRBV7-2	TRBJ2-2	.	.	TGTGCCAGCAGCTTAGGCGGCCTAGCGAACACCGGGGAGCTGTTTTTT	CASSLGGLANTGELFF
TRBV19	TRBJ1-2	TRBD1	.	TGTGCCAGTACCCCGGACAGGGTCGGCTATGGCTACACCTTC	CASTPDRVGYGYTF
TRBV29-1	TRBJ1-5	.	.	TGCAGCGTTTCGACAGGCTCGGGCAATCAGCCCCAGCATTTT	CSVSTGSGNQPQHF
TRBV29-1	TRBJ1-2	.	.	TGCAGCGTTGAAGATCTGAGGTTGACTTTTGGCTACACCTTC	CSVEDLRLTFGYTF
TRBV7-2	TRBJ2-7	TRBD1	.	TGTGCCAGCAGCCCCACAGGGGGCGTCGGGTACGAGCAGTACTTC	CASSPTGGVGYEQYF
TRBV7-2	TRBJ1-2	TRBD1	.	TGTGCCAGCACCCTTAGGGACAGCCAGAACTATGGCTACACCTTC	CASTLRDSQNYGYTF
TRBV6-4	TRBJ1-2	.	.	TGTGCCAGCAGGAAGGAAGGGGAAGAGGGCTACACCTTC	CASRKEGEEGYTF
TRBV5-1	TRBJ1-1	TRBD1	.	TGCGCCAGCAGCCCGGGACAGGGCACTGAAGCTTTCTTT	CASSPGQGTEAFF
TRBV5-1	TRBJ1-4	TRBD1	.	TGCGCCAGCAGCCTGTCTGGGGGCAGAGGGGGCGAAAAACTGTTTTTT	CASSLSGGRGGEKLFF
TRBV23-1	TRBJ1-1	.	.	TGCGCCAGCAGACTAACCGCGGACGAAGTGGGGCCTTTCTTT	CASRLTADEVGPFF